Listed here are 26 T cell receptor beta chains from one sample, sequenced in a study of blood T cell repertoires in COVID-19. Produced via immunoSEQ multiplex PCR; TCRdb's table is partial and in-frame only. The sample has a few hundred thousand clones, approximately 87% seen once. Sequences were obtained from peripheral blood. These receptors came from a woman aged 45-65 years with acute or convalescent COVID-19.

The chain employs TRBV18 and TRBJ2-3, with TRBD2 identical over 8 bases. This CDR3 has 17 residues. V trimming: 1 base; J trimming: 2 bases; junction bases outside the gene matches: 8. Germline values: CDR1 KGHSH, CDR2 LQKENI. Here the CDR3 reads CASSPQVAGGSTDTQYF. Written as DNA, the CDR3 is TGTGCCAGCTCACCACAAGTGGCGGGGGGCTCCACAGATACGCAGTATTTT.

This clone was observed a single time. J is TRBJ2-1 and V is TRBV24-1; weak D call: TRBD1 (5 bases). The CDR3 length is 14 residues. Trimming cost V 3 bases and J 8 bases, with 13 bases left between them. From germline, CDR1 is KGHDR and CDR2 SFDVKD. CDR3 DNA sequence: TGTGCCACCAGTGATCGGACAATACACGATGAGCAGTTCTTC. As protein: CATSDRTIHDEQFF.

J is TRBJ2-2 and V is TRBV27; the match to TRBD2 covers 11 bases. With 6 bases clipped from V and 4 bases from J, the junction kept 1 base outside the gene matches. In germline, CDR1 is MNHEY, CDR2 SMNVEV (reference sequence). The CDR3 length is 14 residues. CDR3 nucleotide sequence: TGTGCCAGCAGACTAGCGGGAGCCACCGGGGAGCTGTTTTTT. This codes for CASRLAGATGELFF.

V is TRBV10-3 and J is TRBJ2-3; 13 positions agree with TRBD2. From germline, CDR1 is ENHRY and CDR2 SYGVKD. Unmatched junction bases numbered 4, after V lost 2 bases and J lost 5 bases. The CDR3 length is 16 residues. The CDR3 here is CAISEGLAGAGDTQYF. The CDR3 DNA sequence: TGTGCCATCAGTGAGGGACTAGCGGGAGCGGGAGATACGCAGTATTTT.

V and J are TRBV18 and TRBJ2-5, with D maybe TRBD1 (5 bases). CDR3 length equals 12 residues. Looked up from germline, CDR1 is KGHSH and CDR2 is LQKENI. V shed 4 bases and J shed 9 bases, with 12 bases lying between them. The CDR3 DNA is TGTGCCAGCTCACAGGGGCAGGAATCCCAGTACTTC. Protein product: CASSQGQESQYF.

V is TRBV7-9 and J is TRBJ2-7; 8 bases line up with TRBD2. V dropped 5 bases and J dropped 1; count of bases not matched to a gene: 4. Germline V lookup: CDR1 SEHNR, CDR2 FQNEAQ (reference sequence). The CDR3 loop spans 14 amino acids. The CDR3 protein is CASSPTSVSYEQYF. The CDR3, as DNA: TGTGCCAGCAGCCCGACTAGCGTTTCCTACGAGCAGTACTTC.

The V gene is TRBV2, the J gene TRBJ1-5; D is unclear. CDR3 length: 13 amino acids. CDR1 and CDR2 from the germline V gene are SNHLY and FYNNEI. Trimming pared 8 bases from V and 0 bases from J, leaving 8 bases between. This chain's CDR3 is CASGSFSNQPQHF. As DNA, the CDR3 is TGTGCCAGCGGGAGCTTTAGCAATCAGCCCCAGCATTTT.

CDR3 residues: CASSLRGTGELFF. CDR3 DNA: TGTGCCAGCAGTTTACGCGGTACCGGGGAGCTGTTTTTT. The J gene is TRBJ2-2, the V gene TRBV12-3 or TRBV12-4; the D is unclear. The CDR3 loop spans 13 amino acids. V was shortened by 2 bases and J by 5 bases, with 6 bases between the two germline ends.

This clone showed up just once. The chain has TRBV7-9 and TRBJ1-1; 10 nucleotides line up with TRBD1. Germline CDR1 SEHNR, CDR2 FQNEAQ (reference sequence). This CDR3 comprises 14 residues. V was pared by 8 bases and J by 3 bases, with 6 bases of the junction left unmatched. CDR3 coding DNA: TGTGCCAGCCAAAGGACAGGGGGAGACACTGAAGCTTTCTTT. It codes for CASQRTGGDTEAFF.

The J gene is TRBJ1-1, the V gene TRBV7-8; a possible D gene is TRBD1 (5 bases). The CDR3 consists of 13 residues. The germline gives CDR1 SGHVS, CDR2 FQNEAQ. Trimming pared 4 bases from V and 4 bases from J, leaving 10 bases between. The CDR3: CASSWVGGTEAFF. The DNA of the CDR3 is TGTGCCAGCAGCTGGGTGGGGGGCACTGAAGCTTTCTTT.

The chain links TRBV5-4 to TRBJ2-5; 9 nucleotides match TRBD2. The ends lost 5 bases at V and 4 bases at J; junction bases unmatched: 9. This CDR3 comprises 15 residues. Germline CDR1 is SGHNT and CDR2 is YYREEE (reference sequence). The CDR3 region has the DNA TGTGCCAGCAGATCCGGGACTAGCATTCGAGAGACCCAGTACTTC. This codes for CASRSGTSIRETQYF.

The chain joins TRBV27 to TRBJ2-3; D might be TRBD2 (6 bases). Germline CDR1 reads MNHEY; CDR2 reads SMNVEV (reference sequence). The CDR3 has 15 amino acids. V lost 3 bases, J lost 0 bases, and 10 bases lay in between. The chain's CDR3 is CASSFAGISTDTQYF. For the CDR3, the DNA is TGTGCCAGCAGTTTCGCGGGGATTAGCACAGATACGCAGTATTTT.

The V and J genes are TRBV6-5 and TRBJ2-1; 9 bases map to TRBD1. Per the germline V gene, CDR1 is MNHEY and CDR2 is SVGAGI. This CDR3 region has 14 residues. The junction had 9 bases not matched to a gene; V was cut back by 6 bases and J by 9 bases. The CDR3, as DNA: TGTGCCAGCAGCCCGGGACAGGGCTTTGGTGAGCAGTTCTTC. Its protein product is CASSPGQGFGEQFF.

V gene TRBV5-1 combines with J gene TRBJ2-7, with D possibly TRBD1 on 5 matching bases. V lost 0 bases to trimming and J lost 3 bases, with 10 bases between them. Per germline, CDR1 SGHRS and CDR2 YFSETQ. There are 14 residues in the CDR3. CDR3 sequence reads: CASSLESGNYEQYF. The CDR3, as DNA: TGCGCCAGCAGCTTGGAATCAGGGAACTACGAGCAGTACTTC. The full variable domain, completed using reference TRBV5-1 and TRBJ2-7, is KAGVTQTPRYLIKTRGQQVTLSCSPISGHRSVSWYQQTPGQGLQFLFEYFSETQRNKGNFPGRFSGRQFSNSRSEMNVSTLELGDSALYLCASSLESGNYEQYFGPGTRLTVT.

J is TRBJ1-5 and V is TRBV19, with 7 nucleotides matching TRBD1. In germline, CDR1 is LNHDA, CDR2 SQIVND (reference sequence). CDR3 length: 16 residues. The V and J ends lost 3 bases and 3 bases, in that order; junction bases with no gene match: 8. This chain's CDR3 is CASSIFGQDNNQPQHF. CDR3 in DNA: TGTGCCAGTAGTATCTTCGGACAGGACAACAATCAGCCCCAGCATTTT.

This clone was recorded a few times. The V gene is TRBV2, the J gene TRBJ1-3; tentatively, D is TRBD1 (5 bases). The V gene's germline CDR1 is SNHLY and CDR2 FYNNEI. Deletions cut 4 bases from V and 2 bases from J, with 18 bases between. This CDR3 contains 17 residues. The CDR3 reads CASSGTGTHNTGNTIYF. The CDR3 DNA follows: TGTGCCAGCAGTGGGACCGGGACTCATAATACTGGAAACACCATATATTTT.

The chain uses TRBV2 and TRBJ1-5, with D tentatively TRBD1 (5 bases). Trimming shortened V by 7 bases and J by 3 bases, and 13 bases separated the two germline ends. Germline V CDR1 and CDR2: SNHLY, FYNNEI. This CDR3 spans 14 amino acids. DNA of the CDR3: TGTGCCAGCAATTCGGGGGGGTTCAATCAGCCCCAGCATTTT. It translates to CASNSGGFNQPQHF.

The CDR3 DNA sequence: TGTGCCAGCAGCCTAATCTTGGGCGGGACTCGGTACGAGCAGTACTTC. It yields the protein CASSLILGGTRYEQYF. This rearrangement joins TRBV5-6 to TRBJ2-7; a weak D match, TRBD2 (6 bases). Germline assignment: CDR1 SGHDT and CDR2 YYEEEE. V was pared by 4 bases and J by 4 bases, with 21 bases between. The CDR3 is 16 residues long.

The chain carries TRBV6-5 and TRBJ2-4; weak D call: TRBD1 (6 bases). CDR3 size: 16 residues. CDR1 and CDR2 (germline): MNHEY, SVGAGI. V lost 2 bases to trimming and J lost 5 bases, with 16 bases between them. The CDR3 loop is CASSYSSPRQENIQYF. The CDR3 region has the DNA TGTGCCAGCAGTTACAGCTCGCCCCGACAGGAAAACATTCAGTACTTC.

The chain joins TRBV7-2 to TRBJ1-5, with 7 bases identical to TRBD1. CDR1 and CDR2 (germline): SGHTA, FQGNSA. The CDR3 length is 15 residues. The V and J ends lost 0 bases and 4 bases, in that order; junction bases with no gene match: 3. CDR3 region: CASSLAGQINQPQHF. The CDR3 bases are TGTGCCAGCAGCTTAGCGGGACAGATAAATCAGCCCCAGCATTTT.

The table lists this clone with a count of one. V usage is TRBV7-9 and J usage is TRBJ1-2; D might be TRBD1 (5 bases). The germline V gene has CDR1 SEHNR and CDR2 FQNEAQ (reference sequence). Trimming stripped 0 bases from V and 7 bases from J, with 21 bases between. The length of the CDR3 is 17 residues. The CDR3 coding sequence is TGTGCCAGCAGCTTAGCCCCCGACCAACGCTATGGGGCTGGCTACACCTTC. Translating gives CASSLAPDQRYGAGYTF.

This clone appeared a single time. V is TRBV12-3 or TRBV12-4 and J is TRBJ1-4; D is unresolved. The germline V and J ends were trimmed by 6 bases and 1 base, with 6 bases remaining between them. The CDR3 contains 13 residues. CDR3 residues: CASSWLTNEKLFF. The CDR3 DNA is TGTGCCAGCAGCTGGCTAACTAATGAAAAACTGTTTTTT.

This chain uses TRBV30 with TRBJ1-1; D is undetermined. Germline CDR1 and CDR2: GTSNPN and SVGIG (reference sequence). The CDR3 extends over 12 amino acids. The V end lost 1 base, the J end lost 10 bases, and 13 bases lay between the germline ends. CDR3 nucleotides: TGTGCCTGGAGTGGTACCGCCCTAGGAGCTTTCTTT. It translates to CAWSGTALGAFF.

The chain uses TRBV6-2 or TRBV6-3 and TRBJ2-7; D is ambiguous. The V and J ends lost 6 bases and 0 bases respectively, with 6 bases between them. The CDR3 runs 12 residues. CDR1 MNHEY and CDR2 SVGEGT come from the germline V gene. CDR3: CASSFSSYEQYF. CDR3 bases: TGTGCCAGCAGCTTTAGCTCCTACGAGCAGTACTTC.

This chain connects TRBV15 to TRBJ1-5, with D possibly TRBD1 on 5 matching bases. Trimming removed 0 bases from V and 7 bases from J, with 13 bases in between. The CDR3 runs 15 residues. CDR1 and CDR2 from the germline V gene are LNHNV and YYDKDF (reference sequence). This CDR3 is CATSRDSGGGQPQHF. CDR3 in DNA: TGTGCCACCAGCAGAGATTCGGGGGGAGGGCAGCCCCAGCATTTT.

This chain uses TRBV6-5 with TRBJ2-7; 8 bases line up with TRBD2. The CDR3 runs 13 residues. Germline V gene sequence: CDR1 MNHEY, CDR2 SVGAGI. The trim removed 6 bases at V and 6 bases at J, leaving 7 bases unmatched. This CDR3 reads CASRAGDLSEQYF. In nucleotides, the CDR3 is TGTGCCAGCAGAGCGGGGGATCTCTCCGAGCAGTACTTC.